The rows below give T cell receptor beta chains drawn from one sample of a study of T cells in Graves' hyperthyroidism and ophthalmopathy. Using its own MiXCR run on the multiplex PCR reads, TCRdb lists one record per CDR3 protein. The sample has roughly 560,000 distinct CDR3 sequences; about 14% are singletons. Sequenced input: blood. These receptor sequences come from a woman in her thirties or forties with Graves' ophthalmopathy. Both conserved end residues are part of each CDR3. The D gene is left open where the match is weak. Clone size is not always given. Where it is, it says once, few, many or a class for expanded clones.

D gene: .; J gene: TRBJ1-2; V gene: TRBV6-1; clone size: .; CDR3 protein: CASSEAWGPYYGYTF; CDR3 DNA: TGTGCCAGCAGTGAAGCTTGGGGGCCGTACTATGGCTACACCTTC
D gene: .; J gene: TRBJ2-7; V gene: TRBV6-5; clone size: many; CDR3 protein: CASNRASGFYEQYF; CDR3 DNA: TGTGCCAGCAACAGGGCCAGCGGGTTCTACGAGCAGTACTTC
D gene: .; J gene: TRBJ1-2; V gene: TRBV7-9; clone size: many; CDR3 protein: CASSWTEHYGYTF; CDR3 DNA: TGTGCCAGCAGCTGGACAGAGCACTATGGCTACACCTTC
D gene: .; J gene: TRBJ2-7; V gene: TRBV29-1; clone size: many; CDR3 protein: CSVEDGAGVDEQYF; CDR3 DNA: TGCAGCGTTGAAGACGGGGCAGGGGTGGACGAGCAGTACTTC
D gene: TRBD1; J gene: TRBJ1-6; V gene: TRBV7-9; clone size: many; CDR3 protein: CASTGTGASPLHF; CDR3 DNA: TGTGCCAGCACCGGGACAGGGGCTTCACCCCTCCACTTT
D gene: .; J gene: TRBJ1-1; V gene: TRBV29-1; clone size: few; CDR3 protein: CSVEEKGLGAFF; CDR3 DNA: TGCAGCGTTGAAGAAAAGGGGCTTGGGGCTTTCTTT
D gene: TRBD1; J gene: TRBJ1-2; V gene: TRBV19; clone size: many; CDR3 protein: CASTPMDRGRRDYGYTF; CDR3 DNA: TGTGCCAGCACACCAATGGACAGGGGGCGCCGAGACTATGGCTACACCTTC
D gene: .; J gene: TRBJ1-1; V gene: TRBV29-1; clone size: many; CDR3 protein: CSVAMSRNTEAFF; CDR3 DNA: TGCAGCGTTGCGATGAGCAGGAACACTGAAGCTTTCTTT
D gene: .; J gene: TRBJ1-3; V gene: TRBV15; clone size: many; CDR3 protein: CATSGGTTGNTIYF; CDR3 DNA: TGTGCCACCAGCGGAGGGACTACTGGAAACACCATATATTTT
D gene: .; J gene: TRBJ2-5; V gene: TRBV9; clone size: many; CDR3 protein: CASSPSLGTQQETQYF; CDR3 DNA: TGTGCCAGCAGCCCTAGTCTGGGGACCCAGCAAGAGACCCAGTACTTC
D gene: TRBD1; J gene: TRBJ2-7; V gene: TRBV28; clone size: .; CDR3 protein: CASSYRDRVANEQYF; CDR3 DNA: TGTGCCAGCAGTTACCGGGACAGGGTAGCGAACGAGCAGTACTTC
D gene: .; J gene: TRBJ2-2; V gene: TRBV4-1; clone size: many; CDR3 protein: CASSQEFGELFF; CDR3 DNA: TGCGCCAGCAGCCAAGAGTTCGGGGAGCTGTTTTTT
D gene: TRBD2; J gene: TRBJ2-4; V gene: TRBV15; clone size: few; CDR3 protein: CATSTETSRYVAKNIQYF; CDR3 DNA: TGTGCCACCAGCACCGAGACTAGCAGATACGTAGCCAAAAACATTCAGTACTTC
D gene: TRBD1; J gene: TRBJ1-1; V gene: TRBV4-1; clone size: .; CDR3 protein: CASSQRLGQGLGMNTEAFF; CDR3 DNA: TGCGCCAGCAGCCAGCGCCTTGGACAGGGTCTGGGCATGAACACTGAAGCTTTCTTT
D gene: .; J gene: TRBJ1-1; V gene: TRBV27; clone size: .; CDR3 protein: CASSFGGVGTEAFF; CDR3 DNA: TGTGCCAGCAGTTTCGGGGGAGTAGGAACTGAAGCTTTCTTT
D gene: TRBD1; J gene: TRBJ1-5; V gene: TRBV7-2; clone size: many; CDR3 protein: CASSLRTGHNQPQHF; CDR3 DNA: TGTGCCAGCAGCTTAAGGACAGGGCACAATCAGCCCCAGCATTTT
D gene: TRBD2; J gene: TRBJ2-4; V gene: TRBV30; clone size: .; CDR3 protein: CAWRPREAGLAKNIQYF; CDR3 DNA: TGTGCCTGGAGACCCCGAGAAGCGGGACTAGCCAAAAACATTCAGTACTTC
D gene: .; J gene: TRBJ1-2; V gene: TRBV27; clone size: many; CDR3 protein: CASSLSRNSYGYTF; CDR3 DNA: TGTGCCAGCAGTTTATCCAGGAATAGCTATGGCTACACCTTC
D gene: .; J gene: TRBJ2-3; V gene: TRBV25-1; clone size: .; CDR3 protein: CASSPPSPTGFTDTQYF; CDR3 DNA: TGTGCCAGCAGTCCCCCCTCCCCGACGGGATTTACAGATACGCAGTATTTT
D gene: TRBD1; J gene: TRBJ1-2; V gene: TRBV2; clone size: many; CDR3 protein: CASRDRDSYGYTF; CDR3 DNA: TGTGCCAGTCGGGACAGGGACAGCTATGGCTACACCTTC
D gene: .; J gene: TRBJ1-1; V gene: TRBV19; clone size: .; CDR3 protein: CASSNDASPYSEAFF; CDR3 DNA: TGTGCCAGTAGTAACGATGCCAGTCCCTACTCTGAAGCTTTCTTT
D gene: .; J gene: TRBJ1-2; V gene: TRBV10-3; clone size: few; CDR3 protein: CAISESGGGSDGYTF; CDR3 DNA: TGTGCCATCAGTGAGTCCGGGGGAGGATCGGATGGCTACACCTTC
D gene: TRBD2; J gene: TRBJ2-2; V gene: TRBV24-1; clone size: many; CDR3 protein: CATSDPTAGVDTGELFF; CDR3 DNA: TGTGCCACCAGTGACCCAACCGCGGGAGTCGACACCGGGGAGCTGTTTTTT
D gene: .; J gene: TRBJ2-7; V gene: TRBV10-2; clone size: many; CDR3 protein: CASKGGSLPDEQYF; CDR3 DNA: TGCGCCAGCAAAGGAGGAAGTCTCCCGGACGAGCAGTACTTC
D gene: .; J gene: TRBJ1-1; V gene: TRBV27; clone size: many; CDR3 protein: CASRSTGTEAFF; CDR3 DNA: TGTGCCAGCAGATCTACCGGGACAGAAGCTTTCTTT
D gene: .; J gene: TRBJ2-7; V gene: TRBV7-9; clone size: .; CDR3 protein: CASSTDPAYEQYF; CDR3 DNA: TGTGCCAGCAGCACCGACCCGGCCTACGAGCAGTACTTC
D gene: TRBD2; J gene: TRBJ2-7; V gene: TRBV6-2/TRBV6-3; clone size: many; CDR3 protein: CASSYSGREGEQYF; CDR3 DNA: TGTGCCAGCAGTTACAGTGGGCGGGAGGGCGAGCAGTACTTC
D gene: TRBD1; J gene: TRBJ2-7; V gene: TRBV11-2; clone size: many; CDR3 protein: CASSRSGQGAYEQYF; CDR3 DNA: TGTGCCAGCAGCCGTTCGGGACAGGGGGCCTACGAGCAGTACTTC
D gene: .; J gene: TRBJ2-5; V gene: TRBV7-9; clone size: many; CDR3 protein: CASSFSGSGETQYF; CDR3 DNA: TGTGCCAGCAGCTTCTCAGGGTCGGGAGAGACCCAGTACTTC